These T cell receptor beta chains were read from a single sample in a study of blood T cells in healthy people across ages. One entry per CDR3 protein results from TCRdb running MiXCR on the 5' RACE reads. The table includes more than 550,000 distinct CDR3 sequences, 22% detected once. The sequenced sample was blood. The source is a man aged 65 to 79 in good health. CDR3s include the opening cysteine and the closing phenylalanine or tryptophan. Each record gives: D gene, J gene, V gene, clone size, CDR3 DNA, CDR3 protein. The D gene is left open where the match is weak. Size tells how often a clone was seen (once, few, many) or the class of an expanded clone, and some rows leave it out.

d_gene: TRBD1; j_gene: TRBJ1-1; v_gene: TRBV6-5; abundance: once; CDR3nt: TGTGCCAGCAGTCAAACCGGGACAGGGGGAACTTTCTTT; CDR3aa: CASSQTGTGGTFF
d_gene: -; j_gene: TRBJ1-4; v_gene: TRBV27; abundance: -; CDR3nt: TGTGCCAGCAGAGGGGCCACCTTATACGAAAAACTGTTTTTT; CDR3aa: CASRGATLYEKLFF
d_gene: TRBD2; j_gene: TRBJ2-5; v_gene: TRBV7-2; abundance: -; CDR3nt: TGTGCCAGCAGCTTAGAGACTAGCCCCTGGGAGACCCAGCACTTC; CDR3aa: CASSLETSPWETQHF
d_gene: TRBD2; j_gene: TRBJ2-3; v_gene: TRBV20-1; abundance: -; CDR3nt: TGCAGTGCTAGAGATCTAGGCCCGATAGCGGGAAGCACAGATACGCAGTATTTT; CDR3aa: CSARDLGPIAGSTDTQYF
d_gene: -; j_gene: TRBJ2-3; v_gene: TRBV9; abundance: -; CDR3nt: TGTGCCAGCAGCGTAGAAGGGAGTTTCGCAGATACGCAGTATTTT; CDR3aa: CASSVEGSFADTQYF
d_gene: TRBD2; j_gene: TRBJ2-1; v_gene: TRBV10-3; abundance: -; CDR3nt: TGTGCCATCAGTGATGGCGGGGGGCTGAACAATGAGCAGTTATTC; CDR3aa: CAISDGGGLNNEQLF
d_gene: TRBD2; j_gene: TRBJ2-1; v_gene: TRBV27; abundance: -; CDR3nt: TGTGCCAGCAGCCTTTTCGGGAGGGTTGTTAATGAGCAGTTCTTC; CDR3aa: CASSLFGRVVNEQFF
d_gene: TRBD2; j_gene: TRBJ2-7; v_gene: TRBV5-1; abundance: -; CDR3nt: TGCGCCAGCAGCTTGTCCCGGACTAGCGGTTCTCTCCACGAGCAGTACTTC; CDR3aa: CASSLSRTSGSLHEQYF
d_gene: -; j_gene: TRBJ2-7; v_gene: TRBV29-1; abundance: many; CDR3nt: TGCAGCGTTGAAGGTTACCCATCCTACGAGCAGTACTTC; CDR3aa: CSVEGYPSYEQYF
d_gene: -; j_gene: TRBJ2-2; v_gene: TRBV7-6; abundance: -; CDR3nt: TGTGCCAGCAGCGGACAGGGAGGGGACACCGGGGAGCTGTTTTTT; CDR3aa: CASSGQGGDTGELFF
d_gene: TRBD2; j_gene: TRBJ2-2; v_gene: TRBV7-2; abundance: -; CDR3nt: TGTGCCAGCAGCCTACGAAGCGGGGCCGGGGAGCTGTTTTTT; CDR3aa: CASSLRSGAGELFF
d_gene: -; j_gene: TRBJ2-4; v_gene: TRBV7-9; abundance: -; CDR3nt: TGTGCCAGCAGCTTAGTGGAGACCGGCAAAAACATTCAGTACTTC; CDR3aa: CASSLVETGKNIQYF
d_gene: TRBD1; j_gene: TRBJ2-5; v_gene: TRBV5-1; abundance: few; CDR3nt: TGCGCCAGCAGCTTAGGGACAGGGGGCGATTGGGAGACCCAGTACTTC; CDR3aa: CASSLGTGGDWETQYF
d_gene: -; j_gene: TRBJ1-1; v_gene: TRBV6-2/TRBV6-3; abundance: -; CDR3nt: TGTGCCAGCGTCCAGGGGCGGCGGAACACTGAAGCTTTCTTT; CDR3aa: CASVQGRRNTEAFF
d_gene: TRBD2; j_gene: TRBJ2-5; v_gene: TRBV4-2; abundance: few; CDR3nt: TGTGCCAGCAGCCAAGAGGGACTACAAGAGACCCAGTACTTC; CDR3aa: CASSQEGLQETQYF
d_gene: TRBD1; j_gene: TRBJ1-6; v_gene: TRBV6-5; abundance: -; CDR3nt: TGTGCCAGCAGTTACTCGGGACAGGCGACCTATAATTCACCCCTCCACTTT; CDR3aa: CASSYSGQATYNSPLHF
d_gene: -; j_gene: TRBJ2-7; v_gene: TRBV28; abundance: -; CDR3nt: TGTGCCACGCAAACGGGACACACCTACGAGCAGTACTTC; CDR3aa: CATQTGHTYEQYF
d_gene: -; j_gene: TRBJ2-7; v_gene: TRBV7-9; abundance: few; CDR3nt: TGTGCCAGCACCCGATGGGGTTCCTACGAGCAGTACTTC; CDR3aa: CASTRWGSYEQYF
d_gene: -; j_gene: TRBJ1-4; v_gene: TRBV5-1; abundance: -; CDR3nt: TGCGCCAGCAGCCTAGCGGATGCTGAAAAACTGTTTTTT; CDR3aa: CASSLADAEKLFF
d_gene: TRBD2; j_gene: TRBJ2-1; v_gene: TRBV24-1; abundance: -; CDR3nt: TGTGCCTCCTCCGGGACTAGGGGTTCCAATGAGCAGTTCTTC; CDR3aa: CASSGTRGSNEQFF
d_gene: TRBD2; j_gene: TRBJ2-1; v_gene: TRBV11-3; abundance: -; CDR3nt: TGTGCCAGCAGCAACGGACTAGACTATGAGCAGTTCTTC; CDR3aa: CASSNGLDYEQFF
d_gene: TRBD1; j_gene: TRBJ2-1; v_gene: TRBV6-1; abundance: -; CDR3nt: TGTGCCAGCACTCTGGGACAGGGATCGGATGAGCAGTTCTTC; CDR3aa: CASTLGQGSDEQFF
d_gene: -; j_gene: TRBJ2-2; v_gene: TRBV2; abundance: -; CDR3nt: TGTGCCAGCGACTCCTGGGGATCTCCCGACACCGGGGAGCTGTTTTTT; CDR3aa: CASDSWGSPDTGELFF
d_gene: -; j_gene: TRBJ1-5; v_gene: TRBV12-3/TRBV12-4; abundance: few; CDR3nt: TGTGCCAGCAGCCCGGGGGGGTCTACTAATCAGCCCCAGCATTTT; CDR3aa: CASSPGGSTNQPQHF
d_gene: -; j_gene: TRBJ2-3; v_gene: TRBV7-2; abundance: -; CDR3nt: TGTGCCAGCAGCTCCTCGGAGTCGCTTACGCAGTATTTT; CDR3aa: CASSSSESLTQYF
d_gene: -; j_gene: TRBJ1-2; v_gene: TRBV6-1; abundance: few; CDR3nt: TGTGTCAGCAGTGCCCGTCAGGGAGTAAGGGGCTACACCTTC; CDR3aa: CVSSARQGVRGYTF
d_gene: -; j_gene: TRBJ1-2; v_gene: TRBV7-9; abundance: -; CDR3nt: TGTGCCAGCAGCTTATTGGCGACAGACTATGGCTACACCTTC; CDR3aa: CASSLLATDYGYTF
d_gene: -; j_gene: TRBJ2-3; v_gene: TRBV7-9; abundance: -; CDR3nt: TGTGCCAGCAGCTTAGACGGGAGCGGTACAGATACGCAGTATTTT; CDR3aa: CASSLDGSGTDTQYF
d_gene: TRBD1; j_gene: TRBJ1-1; v_gene: TRBV10-2; abundance: -; CDR3nt: TGCGCCACCCGGACAGGCCAAACTGAAGCTTTCTTT; CDR3aa: CATRTGQTEAFF
d_gene: -; j_gene: TRBJ2-4; v_gene: TRBV6-5; abundance: few; CDR3nt: TGTGCCAGCAGTGAGAAGTACTACACGGCCAAAAACATTCAGTACTTC; CDR3aa: CASSEKYYTAKNIQYF
d_gene: -; j_gene: TRBJ2-5; v_gene: TRBV6-5; abundance: -; CDR3nt: TGTGCCAGCAATATCCCGGGATCACAAGAGACCCAGTACTTC; CDR3aa: CASNIPGSQETQYF
d_gene: -; j_gene: TRBJ2-1; v_gene: TRBV30; abundance: -; CDR3nt: TGTGCCTGGAGTTTCGGCCGGGGATACAATGAGCAGTTCTTC; CDR3aa: CAWSFGRGYNEQFF
d_gene: -; j_gene: TRBJ2-6; v_gene: TRBV20-1; abundance: few; CDR3nt: TGCAGTGCCTCAGCCACTTCTGGGGCCAACGTCCTGACTTTC; CDR3aa: CSASATSGANVLTF
d_gene: -; j_gene: TRBJ1-1; v_gene: TRBV3-1; abundance: once; CDR3nt: TGTGCCAGCAGCCAAGTCCCGGGAAGTCGCACTGAAGCTTTCTTT; CDR3aa: CASSQVPGSRTEAFF
d_gene: TRBD1; j_gene: TRBJ2-3; v_gene: TRBV2; abundance: few; CDR3nt: TGTGCCAGCAGTCCGGACAGGTTCACAGATACGCAGTATTTT; CDR3aa: CASSPDRFTDTQYF
d_gene: -; j_gene: TRBJ2-3; v_gene: TRBV5-6; abundance: -; CDR3nt: TGTGCCAGCAGCTTGTATAGGGCCTACACAGATACGCAGTATTTT; CDR3aa: CASSLYRAYTDTQYF
d_gene: -; j_gene: TRBJ1-4; v_gene: TRBV20-1; abundance: -; CDR3nt: TGCAGTGCTCCGTCCGCCAGCGGAGGGGGGGGAGAAAAACTGTTTTTT; CDR3aa: CSAPSASGGGGEKLFF
d_gene: -; j_gene: TRBJ1-2; v_gene: TRBV29-1; abundance: few; CDR3nt: TGCAGCGCAAGAGGACGCACGGGCTACACCTTC; CDR3aa: CSARGRTGYTF
d_gene: -; j_gene: TRBJ1-1; v_gene: TRBV11-3; abundance: few; CDR3nt: TGTGCCAGCAGTAGACAGGTTCTTCGCGGACAAGAAGCTTTCTTT; CDR3aa: CASSRQVLRGQEAFF
d_gene: TRBD1; j_gene: TRBJ1-5; v_gene: TRBV6-1; abundance: few; CDR3nt: TGTGCCAGCACGAGTCTGGGACAGGGGGGAAATCAGCCCCAGCATTTT; CDR3aa: CASTSLGQGGNQPQHF
d_gene: -; j_gene: TRBJ1-1; v_gene: TRBV12-3/TRBV12-4; abundance: few; CDR3nt: TGTGCCAGCAGAGACAGAAGGATGGGGGAAGCTTTCTTT; CDR3aa: CASRDRRMGEAFF
d_gene: -; j_gene: TRBJ2-4; v_gene: TRBV4-1; abundance: -; CDR3nt: TGCGCCAGCAGCCAAGATCACAGCAAAAACATTCAGTACTTC; CDR3aa: CASSQDHSKNIQYF
d_gene: -; j_gene: TRBJ1-2; v_gene: TRBV6-1; abundance: -; CDR3nt: TGTGCCAGCAGTGAAGTAGTAACAGGGTATGGCTACACCTTC; CDR3aa: CASSEVVTGYGYTF
d_gene: -; j_gene: TRBJ2-7; v_gene: TRBV20-1; abundance: -; CDR3nt: TGCAGTGCTAGAGAGGAAGGACAAGGGACCTACGAGCAGTACTTC; CDR3aa: CSAREEGQGTYEQYF
d_gene: -; j_gene: TRBJ1-1; v_gene: TRBV28; abundance: -; CDR3nt: TGTGCCAGCAGTCCCTGGGCAGGGATAATTGAAGCTTTCTTT; CDR3aa: CASSPWAGIIEAFF
d_gene: -; j_gene: TRBJ2-3; v_gene: TRBV28; abundance: few; CDR3nt: TGTGCCAGCACCACTGTGGCGGGTAGGAGCGGAGGCACAGATACGCAGTATTTT; CDR3aa: CASTTVAGRSGGTDTQYF
d_gene: -; j_gene: TRBJ2-6; v_gene: TRBV5-5; abundance: few; CDR3nt: TGTGCCAGCAGCTTGGGAGTTCGGGGGTACGGGGCCAACGTCCTGACTTTC; CDR3aa: CASSLGVRGYGANVLTF
d_gene: TRBD1; j_gene: TRBJ2-5; v_gene: TRBV5-5; abundance: few; CDR3nt: TGTGCCAGCAGTGTGAGTCCGACAGGGACGGCGAGGGAGACCCAGTACTTC; CDR3aa: CASSVSPTGTARETQYF
d_gene: -; j_gene: TRBJ1-2; v_gene: TRBV6-5; abundance: -; CDR3nt: TGTGCCAGCAGTTACTCGCGAAGGGGCAATAGGGGCTACACCTTC; CDR3aa: CASSYSRRGNRGYTF
d_gene: -; j_gene: TRBJ2-6; v_gene: TRBV20-1; abundance: few; CDR3nt: TGCAGTGCTAGAGAGATAACGGGACACGAAGCCTCTGGGGCCAACGTCCTGACTTTC; CDR3aa: CSAREITGHEASGANVLTF
d_gene: -; j_gene: TRBJ1-5; v_gene: TRBV29-1; abundance: -; CDR3nt: TGCAGCGTTGTGTCGGGCCGGGGAGGCAATCAGCCCCAGCATTTT; CDR3aa: CSVVSGRGGNQPQHF
d_gene: -; j_gene: TRBJ1-5; v_gene: TRBV21-1; abundance: -; CDR3nt: TGTGCCGGTAGGACTCACAAGGGCAATCAGCCCCAGCATTTT; CDR3aa: CAGRTHKGNQPQHF
d_gene: -; j_gene: TRBJ1-1; v_gene: TRBV5-1; abundance: -; CDR3nt: TGCGCCAGCAGCTTGGTGTCGGAGAACACTGAAGCTTTCTTT; CDR3aa: CASSLVSENTEAFF
d_gene: TRBD1; j_gene: TRBJ2-2; v_gene: TRBV3-1; abundance: -; CDR3nt: TGTGCCAGCAGCCTGACAGGGAACACGAACACCGGGGAGCTGTTTTTT; CDR3aa: CASSLTGNTNTGELFF
d_gene: -; j_gene: TRBJ2-5; v_gene: TRBV7-2; abundance: many; CDR3nt: TGTGCCAGCAGCTTGGGACTTGGACAAGAGACCCAGTACTTC; CDR3aa: CASSLGLGQETQYF
d_gene: -; j_gene: TRBJ1-2; v_gene: TRBV30; abundance: few; CDR3nt: TGTGCCTGGTACCGGGGGTCCCAAAGAAACTATGGCTACACCTTC; CDR3aa: CAWYRGSQRNYGYTF
d_gene: -; j_gene: TRBJ2-5; v_gene: TRBV5-1; abundance: -; CDR3nt: TGCGCCAGCAGGCTGACAGGAGGGGAGACCCAGTACTTC; CDR3aa: CASRLTGGETQYF